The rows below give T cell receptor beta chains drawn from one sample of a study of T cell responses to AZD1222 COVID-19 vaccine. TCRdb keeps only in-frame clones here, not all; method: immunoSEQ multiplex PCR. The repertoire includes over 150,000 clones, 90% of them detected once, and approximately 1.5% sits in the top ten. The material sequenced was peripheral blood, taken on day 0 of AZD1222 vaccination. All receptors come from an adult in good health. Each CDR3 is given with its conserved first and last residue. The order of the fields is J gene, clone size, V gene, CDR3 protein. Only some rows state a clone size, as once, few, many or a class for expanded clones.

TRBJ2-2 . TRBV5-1 CASSGAPGELFF
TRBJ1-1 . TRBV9 CASSPQGRSAEAFF
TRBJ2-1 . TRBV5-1 CASSLDGSYNEQFF
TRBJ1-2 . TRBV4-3 CASSQDLGGASVGYTF
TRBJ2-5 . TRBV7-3 CASSFIGGEETQYF
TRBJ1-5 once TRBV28 CASSSLQDISNQPQHF
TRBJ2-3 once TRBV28 CASRERGAGDTQYF
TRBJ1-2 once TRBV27 CASGEDRNGYTF
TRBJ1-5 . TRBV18 CASSLGGGGSNQPQHF
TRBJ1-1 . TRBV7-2 CASSGYLNTEAFF
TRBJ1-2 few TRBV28 CASSLSSYGYTF
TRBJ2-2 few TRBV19 CASSTYRGRAGELFF
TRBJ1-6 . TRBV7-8 CASSLYFQSRGVAYNSPLHF
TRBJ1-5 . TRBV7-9 CASSLDRGNQPQHF
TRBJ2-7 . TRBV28 CASSSPRGFNSYEQYF
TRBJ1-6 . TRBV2 CASSLQGGNNSPLHF
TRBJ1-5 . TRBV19 CASRRTALNQPQHF
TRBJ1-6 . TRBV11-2 CASSPGGTYNSPLHF
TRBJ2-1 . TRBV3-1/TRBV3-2 CASSQDVLGALYNEQFF
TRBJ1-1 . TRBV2 CASSAQGLNTEAFF
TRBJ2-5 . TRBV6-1 CASSEAGGSPETQYF
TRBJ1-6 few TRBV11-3 CASSVEGSYNSPLHF
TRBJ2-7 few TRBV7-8 CASSTGQGARSYEQYF
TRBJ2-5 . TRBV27 CASSFPGETQYF
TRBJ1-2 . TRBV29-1 CSVESTSGQNYGYTF
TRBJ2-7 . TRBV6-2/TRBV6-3 CASSSTGTGNHEQYF
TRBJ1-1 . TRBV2 CASIYDWAMNTEAFF
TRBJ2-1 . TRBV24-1 CATSDLRGGPRNEQFF
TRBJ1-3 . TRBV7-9 CASSFLAAGENTIYF
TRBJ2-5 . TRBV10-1 CASSESSPGMIGSSGETQYF
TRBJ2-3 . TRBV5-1 CASSPGPSTDTQYF
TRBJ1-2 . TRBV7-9 CASSLPGTGGNGYTF
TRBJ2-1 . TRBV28 CASSLLYNEQFF